Below are 21 T cell receptor beta chains sequenced from a single sample in a study of T-cell reconstitution after alpha-beta-depleted transplantation in children. Unique molecular identifiers were used to barcode this TCRbeta library. Each CDR3 protein gets one entry after TCRdb re-called the PCR reads with MiXCR. This table has about 640,000 distinct CDR3 sequences, roughly 17% appearing once. The material sequenced was PBMCs from the stem cell graft donor, taken from the stem cell graft. Every receptor here comes from a human donor who donated a stem cell graft to a child with acute myeloid leukemia.

Ten or more counts support this clonotype. CDR3 nucleotides: TGCAGTGCTATCTACGGACAGGGGGGCGAGCAGTACGTC. It translates to CSAIYGQGGEQYV. This chain connects TRBV20-1 to TRBJ2-7; 10 nucleotides agree with TRBD1. Germline values: CDR1 DFQATT, CDR2 SNEGSKA (reference sequence). CDR3 length: 13 residues. The trim removed 4 bases at V and 6 bases at J, leaving 6 bases unmatched.

This clonotype has only a few counts. V gene TRBV6-2 or TRBV6-3 combines with J gene TRBJ2-7; possibly TRBD2 for D (5 bases). This CDR3 spans 15 amino acids. The ends were cut back, 2 bases at V and 4 bases at J, with 15 bases in the middle. From germline, CDR1 is MNHEY and CDR2 SVGEGT. The CDR3 here is CASSYRPGSDYEQYV. The CDR3 DNA follows: TGTGCCAGCAGTTACCGGCCGGGGTCCGATTACGAGCAGTACGTC.

This clonotype was observed a handful of times. The gene calls are TRBV7-2 and TRBJ2-2; 7 bases agree with TRBD2. Trimming at V came to 2 bases and at J to 4 bases, leaving 10 bases not matched to a gene. Germline-derived CDR1 and CDR2 are SGHTA and FQGNSA. The CDR3 loop spans 17 amino acids. CDR3 protein: CASSLFQRASGTGELFF. CDR3 coding DNA: TGTGCCAGCAGCTTATTCCAACGGGCTAGCGGCACCGGGGAGCTGTTTTTT.

Ten or more counts support this clonotype. The chain recombines TRBV20-1 with TRBJ1-3; 10 bases are shared with TRBD1. Germline CDR1 and CDR2: DFQATT and SNEGSKA (reference sequence). V was pared by 7 bases and J by 8 bases, with 5 bases of the junction left unmatched. The CDR3 has 12 amino acids. CDR3 loop: CSVRTGGDTIYF. DNA of the CDR3: TGCAGTGTTCGGACAGGGGGAGACACCATATATTTT.

This clonotype appeared many times. The chain combines TRBV7-9 with TRBJ2-5; no clear D gene. Trimming pared 1 base from V and 4 bases from J, leaving 4 bases between. Germline CDR1 is SEHNR and CDR2 is FQNEAQ (reference sequence). The CDR3 sequence is 12 residues long. CDR3 sequence: CASSLVGETQYF. The DNA for the CDR3 is TGTGCCAGCAGCTTAGTCGGAGAGACCCAGTACTTC.

This clonotype was picked up many times. V usage is TRBV9 and J usage is TRBJ2-2; a weak D match, TRBD2 (6 bases). V was pared by 0 bases and J by 3 bases, with 12 bases between. CDR1 SGDLS and CDR2 YYNGEE come from the germline V gene. There are 16 residues in the CDR3. The CDR3: CASSVDAGTDTGELFF. The CDR3 DNA reads as TGTGCCAGCAGCGTAGACGCGGGAACGGACACCGGGGAGCTGTTTTTT.

This clonotype has at least ten counts. The gene calls are TRBV10-3 and TRBJ1-2; D may be TRBD1 (6 bases). The V gene lost 2 bases and the J gene lost 2 bases, with 12 bases spanning the gap. The germline V gene has CDR1 ENHRY and CDR2 SYGVKD. There are 15 residues in the CDR3. The CDR3 is CAISEDWGRNYGYTF. As DNA, the CDR3 is TGTGCCATCAGTGAGGATTGGGGGCGGAACTATGGCTACACCTTC.

This chain uses TRBV20-1 with TRBJ2-2; D might be TRBD1 or TRBD2, each matching 5 bases. CDR3 length: 11 residues. Between the trimmed V and J ends, which lost 2 bases and 8 bases, there was a span of 6 bases. CDR1 is DFQATT and CDR2 is SNEGSKA in the germline V gene (reference sequence). In nucleotides, the CDR3 is TGCAGTGCTAGATGGGGGGGGGAGCTGTTTTTT. Amino acids: CSARWGGELFF.

This clonotype has ten or more counts. The CDR3 coding sequence is TGCAGTGCTAGAGATATAAAGAGGGGGCGAGAGACCCAGTACTTC. Translated, it gives CSARDIKRGRETQYF. This rearrangement joins TRBV20-1 to TRBJ2-5; 7 bases match TRBD1. Trimming at V came to 0 bases and at J to 4 bases, leaving 8 bases not matched to a gene. The germline CDR1 and CDR2 sequences are DFQATT and SNEGSKA (reference sequence). This CDR3 comprises 15 residues.

In this sample, this clonotype turned up a few times. J is TRBJ2-7 and V is TRBV5-6, with TRBD1 identical over 10 bases. Germline trimming cut 1 base from V and 4 bases from J; bases unmatched to any gene: 5. CDR1 is SGHDT, CDR2 YYEEEE, per germline. The CDR3 runs 15 residues. The CDR3 here is CASSLRDRGYYEQYV. As DNA, the CDR3 is TGTGCCAGCAGCTTGAGGGACAGGGGCTATTACGAGCAGTACGTC.

This chain connects TRBV11-1 to TRBJ2-2; 9 nucleotides agree with TRBD1. The V gene end was trimmed by 5 bases and the J gene end by 2 bases; junction bases not matched to a gene: 12. The CDR3 is 18 residues long. Germline-derived CDR1 and CDR2 are SGHAT and FQDESV (reference sequence). The CDR3 DNA sequence: TGTGCCAGCAGCGGGCCCATGGGACAGGGACCTAACACCGGGGAGCTGTTTTTT. It translates to CASSGPMGQGPNTGELFF. The variable domain in full, with the rest retrieved from reference TRBV11-1 and TRBJ2-2, is EAEVAQSPRYKITEKSQAVAFWCDPISGHATLYWYRQILGQGPELLVQFQDESVVDDSQLPKDRFSAERLKGVDSTLKIQPAELGDSAMYLCASSGPMGQGPNTGELFFGEGSRLTVL.

This clonotype was picked up a small number of times. The chain joins TRBV4-1 to TRBJ2-3; TRBD2 matches 12 bases. The germline V gene has CDR1 MGHRA and CDR2 YSYEKL. The CDR3 loop spans 17 amino acids. Trimming took 1 base from V and 2 from J; bases not matched to a gene: 4. The CDR3 here is CASSQGGLAGITDTQYF. The CDR3, as DNA: TGCGCCAGCAGCCAAGGGGGACTAGCGGGCATCACAGATACGCAGTATTTT.

This clonotype was detected only a few times. V is TRBV7-2 and J is TRBJ1-2, with 8 bases identical to TRBD1. The CDR3 is made up of 16 amino acids. Germline values: CDR1 SGHTA, CDR2 FQGNSA. The trim removed 0 bases at V and 1 base at J, leaving 4 bases unmatched. This CDR3 reads CASSLAGDRFNYGYTF. Written as DNA, the CDR3 is TGTGCCAGCAGCTTAGCCGGGGACAGGTTTAACTATGGCTACACCTTC.

This clonotype was counted a few times. The rearrangement uses TRBV5-6 and TRBJ1-2; D not resolved. CDR3 size: 12 residues. The germline gives CDR1 SGHDT, CDR2 YYEEEE. Trimming cost V 1 base and J 8 bases, with 9 bases left between them. This chain's CDR3 is CASSLSRSGYTF. In nucleotides, the CDR3 is TGTGCCAGCAGCTTGAGTCGAAGCGGCTACACCTTC.

The chain uses TRBV27 and TRBJ2-2, with D perhaps matching TRBD1 (6 bases). CDR3 size: 13 residues. Germline-derived CDR1 and CDR2 are MNHEY and SMNVEV (reference sequence). V lost 6 bases and J lost 6, with 11 bases in between. The CDR3 DNA reads TGTGCCAGCAGCACCGCAGGGGCCGGGGAGCTGTTTTTT. It specifies CASSTAGAGELFF.

Only a few counts were recorded for this clonotype. This chain connects TRBV4-3 to TRBJ2-2, with a possible D match to TRBD1 (6 bases). V was cut by 0 bases and J by 4 bases, with 18 bases left in between. Germline CDR1 is LGHNA and CDR2 is YSLEER. This CDR3 is 18 amino acids long. CDR3 sequence reads: CASSQDRLQGRGTGELFF. As DNA, the CDR3 is TGCGCCAGCAGCCAAGATCGACTACAGGGTCGCGGCACCGGGGAGCTGTTTTTT.

This clonotype was picked up one time. V is TRBV7-2 and J is TRBJ1-2; D not certain. CDR1 and CDR2 from the germline V gene are SGHTA and FQGNSA. V was cut by 4 bases and J by 3 bases, with 9 bases left in between. CDR3 size: 13 residues. The CDR3 protein is CASSSDGYYGYTF. The CDR3, as DNA: TGTGCCAGCAGCTCGGACGGGTACTATGGCTACACCTTC.

In this sample, this clonotype turned up many times. The chain links TRBV20-1 to TRBJ1-1; D is ambiguous. The CDR3 is 12 residues long. The V gene's germline CDR1 is DFQATT and CDR2 SNEGSKA (reference sequence). The V and J ends lost 5 bases and 4 bases respectively, with 11 bases between them. The CDR3 sequence is CSAYTEGTEAFF. In DNA, the CDR3 is TGCAGTGCTTACACGGAGGGCACTGAAGCTTTCTTT.

This clonotype was seen many times. The chain recombines TRBV15 with TRBJ1-6; D is ambiguous. This CDR3 spans 15 amino acids. Between the trimmed V and J ends, which lost 0 bases and 5 bases, there was a span of 8 bases. Looked up from germline, CDR1 is LNHNV and CDR2 is YYDKDF (reference sequence). The CDR3 coding sequence is TGTGCCACCAGCAGAGATTGGCGCGATAATTCACCCCTCCACTTT. As protein: CATSRDWRDNSPLHF.

In this sample, this clonotype turned up many times. This chain links TRBV20-1 with TRBJ2-1; TRBD2 might be the D (6 bases). CDR1 and CDR2 from the germline V gene are DFQATT and SNEGSKA (reference sequence). The CDR3 consists of 18 residues. V lost 0 bases and J 8 bases, leaving 26 bases between the germline ends. The CDR3 reads CSARDLETSPKRWDEQFF. The CDR3 DNA reads as TGCAGTGCTAGAGATCTCGAGACTAGTCCCAAGAGGTGGGATGAGCAGTTCTTC.

This clonotype was detected a few times. The chain carries TRBV7-2 and TRBJ2-6; D not resolved. Trimming shortened V by 2 bases and J by 1 base, and 6 bases separated the two germline ends. From germline, CDR1 is SGHTA and CDR2 FQGNSA. The CDR3 runs 15 residues. In DNA form, the CDR3 reads TGTGCCAGCAGCTTATGGAATTCTGGGGCCAACGTCCTGACTTTC. Translation: CASSLWNSGANVLTF.